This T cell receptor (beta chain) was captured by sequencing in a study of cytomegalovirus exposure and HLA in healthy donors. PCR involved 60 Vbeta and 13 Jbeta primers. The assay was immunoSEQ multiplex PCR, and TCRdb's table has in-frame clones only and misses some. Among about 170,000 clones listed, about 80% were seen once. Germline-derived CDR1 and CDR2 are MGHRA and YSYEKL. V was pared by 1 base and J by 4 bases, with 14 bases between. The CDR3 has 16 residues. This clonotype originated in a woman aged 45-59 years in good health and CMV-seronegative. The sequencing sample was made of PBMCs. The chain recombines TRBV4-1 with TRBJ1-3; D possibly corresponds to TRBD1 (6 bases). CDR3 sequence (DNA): TGCGCCAGCAGCCAAGGGACAGAAAGATGGGGAAACACCATATATTTT. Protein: CASSQGTERWGNTIYF.